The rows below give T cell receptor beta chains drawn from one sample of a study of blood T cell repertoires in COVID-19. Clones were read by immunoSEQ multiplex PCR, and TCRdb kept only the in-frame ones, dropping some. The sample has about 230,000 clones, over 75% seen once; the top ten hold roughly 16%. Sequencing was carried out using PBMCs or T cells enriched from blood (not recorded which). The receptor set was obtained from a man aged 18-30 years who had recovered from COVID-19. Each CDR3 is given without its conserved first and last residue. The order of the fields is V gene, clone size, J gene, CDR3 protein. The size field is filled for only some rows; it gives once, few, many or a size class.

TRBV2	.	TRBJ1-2	ASSALAGEDYGYT
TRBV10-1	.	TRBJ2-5	ASSQHTGSETQY
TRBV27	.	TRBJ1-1	ASSSAGAQTEAF
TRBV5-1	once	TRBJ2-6	ASSSWGDSGANVLT
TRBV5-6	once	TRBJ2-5	ASSPGTSGGLPQETQY
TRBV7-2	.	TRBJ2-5	ASSSGQGARETQY
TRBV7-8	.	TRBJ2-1	ASSPRWSRDPEQF
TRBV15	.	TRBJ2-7	ATSRLRDSSYEQY
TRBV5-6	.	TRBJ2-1	ASSGTSGRDNEQF
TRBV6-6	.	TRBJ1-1	ASSRENTEAF
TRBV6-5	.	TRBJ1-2	ASTPGRLDYGYT
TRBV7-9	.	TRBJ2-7	ASSLGGLAGSEQY
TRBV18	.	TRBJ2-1	ASSPRGGGTSYNEQF
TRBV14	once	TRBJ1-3	ASSPGQGIPRSGNTIY
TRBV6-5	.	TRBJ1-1	ASFSGMNTEAF
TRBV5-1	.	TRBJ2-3	ASSFGASISDTQY
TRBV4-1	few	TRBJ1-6	ASSQGGQGISSPLH
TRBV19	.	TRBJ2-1	ASSVDRDTYNEQF